The subject of this entry is one TCR beta chain. This clonotype was recorded many times. Which antigen it targets is not known. Base qualities are not provided; no much larger clone lies one nucleotide away. The data originate from a study of patients and donors after allogeneic stem cell transplantation (TCRdb year 2020). Measured from the cysteine to the phenylalanine, the CDR3 is 15 residues long. Only the CDR3 region is kept as DNA, spanning 45 bases read in frame from base 1. As encoded in the germline V gene, CDR1 is SQVTM while CDR2 is ANQGSEA. Relative to germline, V is missing 8 bases and J is missing 0 bases, with 10 bases of the junction outside any gene match. Receptor libraries were prepared by RT-PCR. Sequencing was carried out with a NextSeq 550. TCRdb reanalyzed the raw reads on its own, using fastp at Q25 for trimming and MiXCR for clone calling, and kept in-frame beta chains. Each CDR3 protein gets just one entry, which takes the most common genes and DNA from the rows behind it. Present in this sample are 800,000 to 1,000,000 distinct CDR3 sequences, roughly 17% of which were seen just once. Around 5.5% of the sample rests with the top ten.

This receptor was identified in a human donor who was either an allogeneic HSCT recipient or a stem cell or donor lymphocyte infusion donor (not recorded which). It is not recorded whose cells these are; they may come from a transplant donor. Specimen: blood, either unsorted or a sorted T cell fraction (not recorded which). The V and J segments used are TRBV29-1 and TRBJ1-1; 9 bases in between match TRBD1. The DNA sequence is given as TGCAGCATAGCGGACAGGGGCCGCATGAACACTGAAGCTTTCTTT. Protein translation: CSIADRGRMNTEAFF.